This entry features one TCR beta chain sequence. Cohorts were determined from participant-reported clinical history. Recovery among Cohort 3 donors was established by two negative PCRs, clearance, or symptom resolution. This CDR3 contains 13 residues. V was pared by 5 bases and J by 3 bases, with 10 bases between. Germline CDR1 and CDR2: KGHSH and LQKENI. This record belongs to a study of blood T cell repertoires in COVID-19. Study summary: There were acute and convalescent COVID-19 samples, and they came from the United States, Italy and Spain.

Clones were read by immunoSEQ multiplex PCR, and TCRdb kept only the in-frame ones, dropping some. The table lists under 500,000 clones, around 89% of them singletons. The chain carries TRBV18 and TRBJ1-1, with D uncertain. This clonotype originated in a man aged 30 to 45 who had recovered from COVID-19. Material: PBMCs or T cells enriched from blood (not recorded which). CDR3 bases: TGTGCCAGCTCATTAGTTGGTGACACTGAAGCTTTCTTT. Protein sequence: CASSLVGDTEAFF.